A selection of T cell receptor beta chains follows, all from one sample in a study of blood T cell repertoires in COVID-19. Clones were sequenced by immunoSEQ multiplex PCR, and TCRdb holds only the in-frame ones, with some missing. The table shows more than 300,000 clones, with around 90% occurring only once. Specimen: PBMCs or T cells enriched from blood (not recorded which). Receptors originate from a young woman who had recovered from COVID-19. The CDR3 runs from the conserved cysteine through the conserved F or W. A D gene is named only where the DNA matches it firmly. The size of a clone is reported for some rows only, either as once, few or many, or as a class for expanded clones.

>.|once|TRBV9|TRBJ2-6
TGTGCCAGCAGCGTCCGGACAGGGGCCAACGTCCTGACTTTC
CASSVRTGANVLTF
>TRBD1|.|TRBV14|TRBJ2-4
TGTGCCAGCAGGGACAGGCGATTAGCCAAAAACATTCAGTACTTC
CASRDRRLAKNIQYF
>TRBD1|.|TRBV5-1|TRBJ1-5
TGCGCCAGCAGCCCCACGTTATCGACAGGGGGGGATCAGCCCCAGCATTTT
CASSPTLSTGGDQPQHF
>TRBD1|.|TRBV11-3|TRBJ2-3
TGTGCCAGCAGCTCTGGACAGGGGGCCACAGATACGCAGTATTTT
CASSSGQGATDTQYF
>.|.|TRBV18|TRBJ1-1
TGTGCCAGCTCCCCTGCTCCGAGCACTGAAGCTTTCTTT
CASSPAPSTEAFF
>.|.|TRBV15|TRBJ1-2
TGTGCCACCAGCAGAGATCACTGGGGGGAAAATGGCTACACCTTC
CATSRDHWGENGYTF
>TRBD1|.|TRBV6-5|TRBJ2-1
TGTGCCAGCAGTTGGGGACAGGGGAGGAAGGAGCAGTTCTTC
CASSWGQGRKEQFF
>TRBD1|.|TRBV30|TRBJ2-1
TGTGCCTGGACCCCCCAGGCAGGGACAGGGGGCTTTGAGCAGTTCTTC
CAWTPQAGTGGFEQFF
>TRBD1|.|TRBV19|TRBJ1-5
TGTGCCAGTAGTCCGGGACAGCCTAATCAGCCCCAGCATTTT
CASSPGQPNQPQHF
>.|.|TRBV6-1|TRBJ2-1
TGTGCCAGCAGTGAAGGTGGTCTAGCGAACAATGAGCAGTTCTTC
CASSEGGLANNEQFF
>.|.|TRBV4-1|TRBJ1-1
TGCGCCAGCAACCCCGAGGCCCCTCTGAACACTGAAGCTTTCTTT
CASNPEAPLNTEAFF
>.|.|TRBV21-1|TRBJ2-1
TGTGCCAGCAGCAGGGGGGGTCGGGTTTGTCACAATGAGCAGTTCTTC
CASSRGGRVCHNEQFF
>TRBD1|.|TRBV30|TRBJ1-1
TGTGCCTCAAGGACAGGGTTCACTGAAGCTTTCTTT
CASRTGFTEAFF
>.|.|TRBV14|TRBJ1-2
TGTGCCAGCAGCCAAGATCGTGGCTACACCTTC
CASSQDRGYTF
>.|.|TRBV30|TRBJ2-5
TGTGCCTGGAGTATGCGGGGTGGGGAGACCCAGTACTTC
CAWSMRGGETQYF
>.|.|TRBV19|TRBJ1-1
TGTGCCAGTAGTTGGGCAGATTACACTGAAGCTTTCTTT
CASSWADYTEAFF
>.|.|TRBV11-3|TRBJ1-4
TGTGCCAGCCACCGAGAGGGCGCCGCGGGCTTT
CASHREGAAGF
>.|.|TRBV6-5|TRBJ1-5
TGTGCCAGTCGGACGGGAGGATTGCCCCAGCATTTT
CASRTGGLPQHF
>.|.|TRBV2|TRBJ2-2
TGTGCCAGCAGTGAAACAGGGATTGCCGGGGAGCTGTTTTTT
CASSETGIAGELFF
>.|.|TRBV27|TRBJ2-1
TGTGCCAGCAGTTTCGGTAACAGCTACAATGAGCAGTTCTTC
CASSFGNSYNEQFF
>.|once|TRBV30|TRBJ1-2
TGTGCCTGGGCAGACAGCTATGGCTACACCTTC
CAWADSYGYTF
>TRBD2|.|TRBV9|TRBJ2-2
TGTGCCAGCAGCACTCACGGGACTAGCGGGAGCACCGGGGAGCTGTTTTTT
CASSTHGTSGSTGELFF
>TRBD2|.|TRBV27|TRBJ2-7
TGTGCCAGCCGGGGAGGGGTGGGGGGCGAGCAGTACTTC
CASRGGVGGEQYF
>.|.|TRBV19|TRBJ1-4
TGTGCCAGTAGTATATCCCTCATATTTGAGGGCACGGGTGAAAAACTGTTTTTT
CASSISLIFEGTGEKLFF
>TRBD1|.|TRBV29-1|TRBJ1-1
TGCAGCGGGGATTCGGGACAGGGTATGAACACTGAAGCTTTCTTT
CSGDSGQGMNTEAFF
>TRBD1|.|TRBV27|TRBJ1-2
TGTGCCAGCAGTTTATATCCCTTCCGCGGGACAGGGGAAGGATATGGCTACACCTTC
CASSLYPFRGTGEGYGYTF
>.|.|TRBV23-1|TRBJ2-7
TGCGCCAGCAGCCCAAAGGGGCGAAGACTCCCCTACGAGCAGTACTTC
CASSPKGRRLPYEQYF
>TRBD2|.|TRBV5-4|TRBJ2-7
TGTGCCAGCACGCGGGGGGCAACAAACGAGCAGTACTTC
CASTRGATNEQYF
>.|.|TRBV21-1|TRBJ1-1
TGTGCCAGCACCCGGGACAACAGGGACATGAACACTGAAGCTTTCTTT
CASTRDNRDMNTEAFF
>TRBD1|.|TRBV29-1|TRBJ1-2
TGCAGCGTCGACGACAGGGGGCATGGCTACACCTTC
CSVDDRGHGYTF
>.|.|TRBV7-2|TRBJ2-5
TGTGCCAGCAGCTTAGCGAGGGGGAGCCTAGTAGAGACCCAGTACTTC
CASSLARGSLVETQYF
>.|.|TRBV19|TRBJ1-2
TGTGCCAGTAGTATAAAAGCAGGCTACACCTTC
CASSIKAGYTF